A single sample gave rise to the 21 T cell receptor beta chains below, sequenced in a study of shared clonotypes between healthy human individuals. Naive CD8 cells comprised CD45RO-negative, CCR7-positively selected cells, excluding terminally differentiated effector memory CD45RA+ cells. The assay was immunoSEQ multiplex PCR, and TCRdb's table has in-frame clones only and misses some. The table lists around 2.1 million clones, about 92% of them singletons, with about 1.5% in the top ten. Sequencing was carried out using naive CD8+ T cells from PBMCs. The receptors shown here come from a man between 18 and 35 years old in good health. Some clones in this sample may be carry-over from other donors' samples.

This chain links TRBV9 with TRBJ1-5, with a weak D call TRBD1 (5 bases). CDR1 SGDLS and CDR2 YYNGEE come from the germline V gene. V was clipped by 0 bases and J by 6 bases, with 13 bases between them. The CDR3 is 15 amino acids. This CDR3 reads CASSVDGGSGQPQHF. For the CDR3, the DNA is TGTGCCAGCAGCGTAGACGGGGGAAGCGGTCAGCCCCAGCATTTT.

This rearrangement joins TRBV29-1 to TRBJ2-3, with 7 bases that match TRBD1. The CDR3 extends over 14 amino acids. V lost 4 bases, J lost 3 bases, and 7 bases stayed unmatched. The germline V gene encodes CDR1 SQVTM and CDR2 ANQGSEA. The CDR3 DNA is TGCAGCGTTGTCACAGGGGTAGGGACAGATACGCAGTATTTT. Protein product: CSVVTGVGTDTQYF.

The chain carries TRBV27 and TRBJ2-5, with D uncertain. The V end was cut by 2 bases, the J end by 1 base, with 5 bases between. CDR1 and CDR2 from the germline V gene are MNHEY and SMNVEV (reference sequence). The CDR3 runs to 13 residues. The CDR3 bases are TGTGCCAGCAGTTTAAGGATCCAAGAGACCCAGTACTTC. Residues: CASSLRIQETQYF.

This chain joins TRBV9 and TRBJ2-3; 9 nucleotides match TRBD2. In germline, CDR1 is SGDLS, CDR2 YYNGEE. V lost 6 bases to trimming and J lost 2 bases; unmatched junction nucleotides: 7. The CDR3 totals 15 residues. The CDR3 DNA sequence: TGTGCCAGCAACCCTAGCGGGATTAACACAGATACGCAGTATTTT. Translated: CASNPSGINTDTQYF.

The chain employs TRBV27 and TRBJ2-2, with TRBD2 matching over 8 bases. After removal of 5 bases from V and 8 bases from J, the junction contained 13 bases not matched to a gene. The germline gives CDR1 MNHEY, CDR2 SMNVEV (reference sequence). CDR3 length equals 16 residues. CDR3 amino acids: CASSPTGTSWGGELFF. DNA for the CDR3: TGTGCCAGCAGTCCTACCGGGACTAGTTGGGGTGGGGAGCTGTTTTTT.

The chain combines TRBV2 with TRBJ2-1; either TRBD1 or TRBD2 may supply D (6 bases each). CDR1 is SNHLY and CDR2 is FYNNEI in the germline V gene. The CDR3 has 13 residues. The V end was cut by 6 bases, the J end by 3 bases, with 9 bases between. The CDR3 loop reads CASRGGNYNEQFF. The CDR3 nucleotides are TGTGCCAGCAGGGGGGGCAACTACAATGAGCAGTTCTTC.

J is TRBJ1-1 and V is TRBV28; tentatively, D is TRBD1 (5 bases). V lost 5 bases to trimming and J lost 10 bases, with 17 bases between them. Germline CDR1 reads MDHEN; CDR2 reads SYDVKM. The CDR3 runs to 13 residues. The CDR3 protein is CASSRARGVGAFF. The CDR3 DNA is TGTGCCAGCAGTCGCGCTAGGGGAGTTGGAGCTTTCTTT.

V gene TRBV5-1 combines with J gene TRBJ1-2; no clear D gene. The V end was cut by 0 bases, the J end by 4 bases, with 10 bases between. CDR1 SGHRS and CDR2 YFSETQ come from the germline V gene. The CDR3 sequence is 14 residues long. CDR3 amino acids: CASSLETVSYGYTF. The CDR3 DNA follows: TGCGCCAGCAGCTTGGAAACAGTTTCCTATGGCTACACCTTC.

This chain uses TRBV27 with TRBJ2-1, with TRBD1 as a possible D gene (5 bases). The germline V gene encodes CDR1 MNHEY and CDR2 SMNVEV (reference sequence). The CDR3 sequence is 16 residues long. V gave up 3 bases and J gave up 8 bases, with 20 bases separating them. DNA of the CDR3: TGTGCCAGCAGTTTCTCGGGTCACCGGACCAGGGATGAGCAGTTCTTC. As protein: CASSFSGHRTRDEQFF.

This clone was counted a few times. The J gene is TRBJ1-2, the V gene TRBV13; 8 bases line up with TRBD1. CDR3 length: 15 residues. Germline lookup yields CDR1 PRHDT and CDR2 FYEKMQ (reference sequence). The junction had 6 bases not matched to a gene; V was cut back by 0 bases and J by 6 bases. As DNA, the CDR3 is TGTGCCAGCAGCTTAGGCCTGGGACAGGAGGATGGCTACACCTTC. It codes for CASSLGLGQEDGYTF.

V is TRBV4-1 and J is TRBJ1-1; 12 bases line up with TRBD1. The V and J ends lost 2 bases and 7 bases, in that order; junction bases with no gene match: 5. The CDR3 consists of 15 residues. CDR1 is MGHRA and CDR2 is YSYEKL in the germline V gene. CDR3 in DNA: TGCGCCAGCAGCCAACCCGGGACAGGGGGCCTTGAAGCTTTCTTT. Translation gives CASSQPGTGGLEAFF.

V gene TRBV7-9 combines with J gene TRBJ1-4; D remains ambiguous. The V gene's germline CDR1 is SEHNR and CDR2 FQNEAQ (reference sequence). The CDR3 length is 15 residues. The CDR3 protein is CAVLRVGATNEKLFF. Written as DNA, the CDR3 is TGTGCAGTGTTGAGGGTAGGAGCAACTAATGAAAAACTGTTTTTT.

This sequence joins TRBV25-1 and TRBJ2-1, with D perhaps matching TRBD2 (6 bases). V lost 3 bases to trimming and J lost 6 bases, with 15 bases between them. The CDR3 totals 15 residues. CDR1 is MGHDK and CDR2 is SYGVNS in the germline V gene. CDR3 amino acids: CASSDRGTSSNEQFF. DNA of the CDR3: TGTGCCAGCAGTGATCGGGGCACTAGCTCCAATGAGCAGTTCTTC.

To note about this clone: In the same sample, other DNA sequences code for this CDR3. The rearrangement joins TRBV27 to TRBJ2-7; 7 bases line up with TRBD1. The germline gives CDR1 MNHEY, CDR2 SMNVEV (reference sequence). The trim removed 5 bases at V and 3 bases at J, leaving 7 bases unmatched. The CDR3 loop spans 14 amino acids. CDR3 DNA sequence: TGTGCCAGCAGTCCGCGACAGGGTGGCTACGAGCAGTACTTC. Translated: CASSPRQGGYEQYF.

V and J are TRBV2 and TRBJ2-7; 8 positions match TRBD2. CDR1 and CDR2 (germline): SNHLY, FYNNEI. The junction had 8 bases not matched to a gene; V was cut back by 6 bases and J by 4 bases. The CDR3 loop spans 14 amino acids. CDR3 region: CASSVLAEKYEQYF. CDR3 DNA sequence: TGTGCCAGCAGCGTACTAGCGGAGAAGTACGAGCAGTACTTC. Full variable domain (rest looked up from reference TRBV2 and TRBJ2-7): EPEVTQTPSHQVTQMGQEVILRCVPISNHLYFYWYRQILGQKVEFLVSFYNNEISEKSEIFDDQFSVERPDGSNFTLKIRSTKLEDSAMYFCASSVLAEKYEQYFGPGTRLTVT.

This clone was picked up one time. The chain couples TRBV27 to TRBJ2-7; D gene ambiguous. Trimming cost V 6 bases and J 2 bases, with 11 bases left between them. Looked up from germline, CDR1 is MNHEY and CDR2 is SMNVEV (reference sequence). There are 13 residues in the CDR3. The CDR3 nucleotides are TGTGCCAGCAGCCAAGGGATGACCTACGAGCAGTACTTC. Translating gives CASSQGMTYEQYF.

This chain joins TRBV28 and TRBJ2-5, with 7 nucleotides matching TRBD2. The CDR3 covers 14 residues. Germline V gene data show CDR1 as MDHEN and CDR2 as SYDVKM. The junction had 6 bases not matched to a gene; V was cut back by 3 bases and J by 5 bases. CDR3 residues: CASSFPPAGETQYF. The CDR3 region has the DNA TGTGCCAGCAGTTTCCCCCCAGCGGGGGAGACCCAGTACTTC.

This chain uses TRBV5-6 with TRBJ2-2, with D perhaps TRBD2 (7 bases). V was shortened by 5 bases and J by 6 bases, with 17 bases between the two germline ends. The CDR3 covers 15 residues. Germline CDR1 reads SGHDT; CDR2 reads YYEEEE. DNA for the CDR3: TGTGCCAGCAGACCTTCGGGGGGCTTAGCCGGGGAGCTGTTTTTT. Amino acids: CASRPSGGLAGELFF.

Only one count was recorded for this clone. The chain employs TRBV12-2 and TRBJ2-7; the table's D call of TRBD2 was not tested on the DNA. TRBV12-2 constitutes a pseudogene. This CDR3 comprises 15 residues. The CDR3 nucleotides are TGTGCAAGTCGCCTTACCATCGGTCCGACCTACGAGCAGTACTTC. Amino acids: CASRLTIGPTYEQYF.

This sequence joins TRBV5-1 and TRBJ2-3; D may be TRBD2 (6 bases). Trimming took 4 bases from V and 2 from J, leaving 17 bases between them. This CDR3 region has 16 residues. From germline, CDR1 is SGHRS and CDR2 YFSETQ. CDR3 region: CASSPLMVAATDTQYF. The DNA of the CDR3 is TGCGCCAGCAGCCCCCTTATGGTAGCGGCCACAGATACGCAGTATTTT.

Comments on this clone: The same CDR3 is also encoded by other DNA sequences in this sample. The chain carries TRBV2 and TRBJ2-1; the D is unclear. The CDR3 totals 13 residues. Germline CDR1 and CDR2: SNHLY and FYNNEI. Trimming removed 6 bases from V and 1 base from J, with 7 bases in between. The CDR3 bases are TGTGCCAGCAGAGGTGGTTCCTACAATGAGCAGTTCTTC. Translated: CASRGGSYNEQFF.